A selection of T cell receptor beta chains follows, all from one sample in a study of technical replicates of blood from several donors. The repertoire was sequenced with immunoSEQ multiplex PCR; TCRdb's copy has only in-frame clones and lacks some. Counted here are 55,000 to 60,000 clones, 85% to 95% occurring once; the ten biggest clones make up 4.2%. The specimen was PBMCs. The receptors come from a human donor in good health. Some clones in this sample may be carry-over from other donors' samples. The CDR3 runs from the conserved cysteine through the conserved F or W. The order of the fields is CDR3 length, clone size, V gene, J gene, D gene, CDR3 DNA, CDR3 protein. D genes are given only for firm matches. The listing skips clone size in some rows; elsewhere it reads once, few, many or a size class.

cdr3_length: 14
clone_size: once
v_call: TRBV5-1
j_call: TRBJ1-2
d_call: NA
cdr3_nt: TGCGCCAGCAGCTTGGACCCAACTACCCATGGCTACACCTTC
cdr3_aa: CASSLDPTTHGYTF

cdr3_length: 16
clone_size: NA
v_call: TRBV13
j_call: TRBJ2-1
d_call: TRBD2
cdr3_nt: TGTGCCAGCAGCTCGGGACTAGCGGGGGGGCGAAATGAGCAGTTCTTC
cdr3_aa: CASSSGLAGGRNEQFF

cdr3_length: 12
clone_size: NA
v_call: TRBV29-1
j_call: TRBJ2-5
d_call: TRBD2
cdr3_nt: TGCAGCGTAAGCGGGAGCGGGGAGACCCAGTACTTC
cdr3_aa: CSVSGSGETQYF

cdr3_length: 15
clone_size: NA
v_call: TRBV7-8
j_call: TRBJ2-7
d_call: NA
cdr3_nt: TGTGCCAGCACCCGAGGAGCGGTTAGGTCCTACGAGCAGTACTTC
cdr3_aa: CASTRGAVRSYEQYF

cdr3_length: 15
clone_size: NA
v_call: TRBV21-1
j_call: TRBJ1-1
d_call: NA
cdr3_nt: TGTGCCAGCAGCTTATATAAGAGGGTGGGTACTGAAGCTTTCTTT
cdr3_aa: CASSLYKRVGTEAFF

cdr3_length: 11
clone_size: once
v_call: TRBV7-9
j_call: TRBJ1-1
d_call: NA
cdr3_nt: TGTGCCAGCAGCTTATTTACAGAAGCTTTCTTT
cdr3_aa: CASSLFTEAFF

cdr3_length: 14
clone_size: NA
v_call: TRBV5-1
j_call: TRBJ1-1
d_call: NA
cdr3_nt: TGCGCCAGCAGCGAGGTAGCCGTGAACACTGAAGCTTTCTTT
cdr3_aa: CASSEVAVNTEAFF

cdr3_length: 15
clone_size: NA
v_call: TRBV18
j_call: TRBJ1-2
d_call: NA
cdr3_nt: TGTGCCAGCTCACCTGGGGCAGACACTAACTATGGCTACACCTTC
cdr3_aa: CASSPGADTNYGYTF

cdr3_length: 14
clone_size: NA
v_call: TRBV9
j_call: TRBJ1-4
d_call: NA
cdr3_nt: TGTGCCAGCAGCCCAGGGGAAACTAATGAAAAACTGTTTTTT
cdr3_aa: CASSPGETNEKLFF

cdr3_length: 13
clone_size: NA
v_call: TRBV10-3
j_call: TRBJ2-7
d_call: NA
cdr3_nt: TGTGCCATCAGGGACAGCCAGACCTACGAGCAGTACTTC
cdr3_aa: CAIRDSQTYEQYF

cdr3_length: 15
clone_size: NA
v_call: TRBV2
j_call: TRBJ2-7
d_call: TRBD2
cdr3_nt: TGTGCCAGCAGTGCACTAGCGGGGGCGTCCTACGAGCAGTACTTC
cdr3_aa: CASSALAGASYEQYF

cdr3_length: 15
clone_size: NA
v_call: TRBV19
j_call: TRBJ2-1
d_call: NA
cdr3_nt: TGTGCCAGTAGTATCGGTGCTAGCGTTTACAATGAGCAGTTCTTC
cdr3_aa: CASSIGASVYNEQFF

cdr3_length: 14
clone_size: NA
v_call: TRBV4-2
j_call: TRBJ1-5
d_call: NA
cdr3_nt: TGTGCCAGCAGCCAGGGGAGGGACGATCAGCCCCAGCATTTT
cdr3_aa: CASSQGRDDQPQHF

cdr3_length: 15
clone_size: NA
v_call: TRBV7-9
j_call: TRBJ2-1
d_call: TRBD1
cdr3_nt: TGTGCCAGCAGCTTACTGACAGGGGGTATCAATGAGCAGTTCTTC
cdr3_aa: CASSLLTGGINEQFF

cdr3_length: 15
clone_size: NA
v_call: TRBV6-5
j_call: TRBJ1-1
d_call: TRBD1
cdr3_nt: TGTGCCAGCAGTTACTTGACAGGGATTAGGACTGAAGCTTTCTTT
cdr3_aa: CASSYLTGIRTEAFF

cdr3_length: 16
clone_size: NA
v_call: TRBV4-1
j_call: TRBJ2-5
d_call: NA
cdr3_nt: TGCGCCAGCAGCCAAGATCCCCTTCCCCCCCAAGAGACCCAGTACTTC
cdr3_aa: CASSQDPLPPQETQYF

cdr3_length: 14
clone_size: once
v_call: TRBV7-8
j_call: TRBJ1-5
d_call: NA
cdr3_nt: TGTGCCAGCAGCTTAGGCGGGACCAATCAGCCCCAGCATTTT
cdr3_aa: CASSLGGTNQPQHF

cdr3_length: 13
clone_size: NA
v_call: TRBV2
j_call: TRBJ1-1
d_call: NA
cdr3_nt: TGTGCCAGCAGGGTAAGGGGGAACACTGAAGCTTTCTTT
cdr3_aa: CASRVRGNTEAFF

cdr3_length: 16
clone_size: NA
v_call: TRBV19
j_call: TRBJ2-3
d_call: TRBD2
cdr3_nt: TGTGCCAGTAGTATGCGCGGGAGCCCACGGGGAGATACGCAGTATTTT
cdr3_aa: CASSMRGSPRGDTQYF

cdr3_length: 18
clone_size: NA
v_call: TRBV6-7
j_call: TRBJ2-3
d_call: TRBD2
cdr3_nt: TGTGCCAGCAGTTACGTTACTAGCGGGGGGGCCAGGACAGATACGCAGTATTTT
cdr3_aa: CASSYVTSGGARTDTQYF

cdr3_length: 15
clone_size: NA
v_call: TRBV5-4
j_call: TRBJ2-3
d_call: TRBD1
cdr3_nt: TGTGCCAGCAGCTTGGCGGACAGGTCGGGAGATACGCAGTATTTT
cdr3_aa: CASSLADRSGDTQYF

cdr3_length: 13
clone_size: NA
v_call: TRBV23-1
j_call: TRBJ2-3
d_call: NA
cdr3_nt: TGCGCCAGCTACTTCTCGACCCGGGGTACGCAGTATTTT
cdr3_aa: CASYFSTRGTQYF

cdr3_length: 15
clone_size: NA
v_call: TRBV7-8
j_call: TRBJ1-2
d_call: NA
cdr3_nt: TGTGCCAGCAGCCCAACCCACAGGGCAGACTATGGCTACACCTTC
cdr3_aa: CASSPTHRADYGYTF

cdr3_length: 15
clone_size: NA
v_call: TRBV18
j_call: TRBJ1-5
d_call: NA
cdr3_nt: TGTGCCAGCTCACCGGCAGAATATAGCAATCAGCCCCAGCATTTT
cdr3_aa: CASSPAEYSNQPQHF

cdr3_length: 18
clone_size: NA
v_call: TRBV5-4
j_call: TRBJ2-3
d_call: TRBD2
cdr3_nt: TGTGCCAGCAGCCCCCGCCCGAGAGTAGCGGGGAGCACAGATACGCAGTATTTT
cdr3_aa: CASSPRPRVAGSTDTQYF

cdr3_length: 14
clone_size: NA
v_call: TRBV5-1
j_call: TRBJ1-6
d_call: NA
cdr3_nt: TGCGCCAGCAGCTTGGCAGGGCTTGGTTCACCCCTCCACTTT
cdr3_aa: CASSLAGLGSPLHF

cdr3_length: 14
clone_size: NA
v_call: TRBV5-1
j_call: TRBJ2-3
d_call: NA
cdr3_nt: TGCGCCAGCAGCTTGTCAGGGGGCACAGATACGCAGTATTTT
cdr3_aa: CASSLSGGTDTQYF

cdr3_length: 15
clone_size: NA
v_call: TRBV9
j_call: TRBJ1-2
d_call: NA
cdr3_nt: TGTGCCAGCAGCCGACGGGACAAGACTAACTATGGCTACACCTTC
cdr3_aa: CASSRRDKTNYGYTF

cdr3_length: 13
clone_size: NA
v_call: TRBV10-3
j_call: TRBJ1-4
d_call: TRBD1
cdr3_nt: TGTGCCATCAGGGAAGGACAGGGGAAAAAACTGTTTTTT
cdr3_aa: CAIREGQGKKLFF

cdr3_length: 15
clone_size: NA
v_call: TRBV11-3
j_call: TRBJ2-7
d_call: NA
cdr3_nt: TGTGCCAGCAGCTTAGGCTCTGACAGATACTACGAGCAGTACTTC
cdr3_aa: CASSLGSDRYYEQYF

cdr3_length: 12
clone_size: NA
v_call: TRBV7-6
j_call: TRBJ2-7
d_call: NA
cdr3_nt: TGTGCCAGCAGCGCTAGTTCCTACGAGCAGTACTTC
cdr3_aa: CASSASSYEQYF

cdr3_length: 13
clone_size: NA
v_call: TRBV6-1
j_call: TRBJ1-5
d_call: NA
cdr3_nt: TGTGCCAGCAGTGAGAGGAGGGGCGACACTCTGCATTTT
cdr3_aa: CASSERRGDTLHF

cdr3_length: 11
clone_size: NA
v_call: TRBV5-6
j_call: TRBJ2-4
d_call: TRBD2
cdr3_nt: TGTGCCAGCAGCCAGCGGGACTCCACGTGGTTC
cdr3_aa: CASSQRDSTWF

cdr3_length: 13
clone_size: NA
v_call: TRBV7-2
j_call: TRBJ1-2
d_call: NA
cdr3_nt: TGTGCCAGCAGCCCCCGCAGGGACTATGGCTACACCTTC
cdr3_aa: CASSPRRDYGYTF

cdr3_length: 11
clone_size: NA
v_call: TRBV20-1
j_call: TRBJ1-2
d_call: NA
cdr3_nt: TGCAGTGCTAGAGATCTTCGCGGGGACACCTTC
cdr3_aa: CSARDLRGDTF

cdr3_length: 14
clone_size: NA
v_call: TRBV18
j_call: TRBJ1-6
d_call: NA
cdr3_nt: TGTGCCAGCTCACCAGGACATCTTAATTCACCCCTCCACTTT
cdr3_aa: CASSPGHLNSPLHF

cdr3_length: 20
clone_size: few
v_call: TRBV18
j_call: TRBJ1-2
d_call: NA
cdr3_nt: TGTGCCAGCTCACCTAGTACCCCATCCCATCGGGGGATGGGAGCTTATGGCTACACCTTC
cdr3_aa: CASSPSTPSHRGMGAYGYTF

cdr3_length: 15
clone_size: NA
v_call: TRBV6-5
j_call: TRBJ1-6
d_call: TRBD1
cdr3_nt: TGTGCCAGCAGTTACGGGGACAGGGGCAATTCACCCCTCCACTTT
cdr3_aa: CASSYGDRGNSPLHF

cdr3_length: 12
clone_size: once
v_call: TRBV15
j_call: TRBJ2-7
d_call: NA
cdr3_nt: TGTGCCACCAGCAGAGATCGGTACGAGCAGTACTTC
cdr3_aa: CATSRDRYEQYF

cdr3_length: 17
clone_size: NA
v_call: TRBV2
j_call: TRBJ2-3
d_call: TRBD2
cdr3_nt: TGTGCCAGCAGTGCGGGACTAGCGGGAGGCTACGGAGATACGCAGTATTTT
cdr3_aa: CASSAGLAGGYGDTQYF

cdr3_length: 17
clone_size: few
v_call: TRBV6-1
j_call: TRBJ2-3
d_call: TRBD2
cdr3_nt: TGTGCCAGCAGTGAACCTCTAGCCCTAAGCGGGGCAGATACGCAGTATTTT
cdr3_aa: CASSEPLALSGADTQYF